The rows below give T cell receptor beta chains drawn from one sample of a study of T cells in Graves' hyperthyroidism and ophthalmopathy. TCRdb reprocessed the multiplex PCR reads via MiXCR and lists one record per CDR3 protein. The sample carries fewer than 400,000 distinct CDR3 sequences, roughly 15% recorded once. Sequencing input: blood. The receptors stem from a man aged 25 to 40 with Graves' hyperthyroidism. Each CDR3 is given with its conserved first and last residue. Each record gives: D gene, V gene, J gene, CDR3 protein. D genes are given only for firm matches.

>.|TRBV3-1|TRBJ2-5
CASSQEYGIKETQYF
>.|TRBV5-1|TRBJ1-2
CASSLASSGGYTF
>.|TRBV4-1|TRBJ2-7
CASSQGRTDYEQYF
>.|TRBV20-1|TRBJ1-6
CSAGLMMSPLHF
>TRBD2|TRBV20-1|TRBJ2-2
CSVAPSGSAGELFF
>TRBD1|TRBV9|TRBJ1-1
CASSERPGTGEMNTEAFF
>TRBD1|TRBV4-1|TRBJ1-4
CASSQAYRGTNEKLFF
>.|TRBV12-3/TRBV12-4|TRBJ2-5
CASSSPALTAETQYF
>.|TRBV27|TRBJ1-1
CASSLSPGGEYEAFF
>.|TRBV5-1|TRBJ2-3
CASSLERPSTDTQYF
>.|TRBV20-1|TRBJ2-1
CSARDWKTGFEQFF
>.|TRBV25-1|TRBJ1-2
CASSEYYHTKAGGYTF
>TRBD1|TRBV20-1|TRBJ1-1
CSARAPGQGINTEAFF
>.|TRBV20-1|TRBJ2-1
CSAQLGFPMYEQFF
>TRBD1|TRBV6-1|TRBJ2-4
CAATSPGGQGNIQYF